This T cell receptor beta chain was profiled in a study of T cells in tuberculosis (dated 2018 in TCRdb). At the level of the whole study: In the study, CD1B tetramers and high-throughput TCR immunosequencing were combined to characterize T cells specific for the mycobacterial lipid antigen glucose monomycolate (GMM). IGRA-negative adolescents, IGRA-positive adolescents with latent tuberculosis and adults with active tuberculosis, nine to ten per group, were compared in a South African clinical cohort.

The immunoSEQ multiplex PCR assay was used to generate TCR libraries, with TCR-beta and/or TCR-alpha/delta assays applied to each sample. The amplified TCR libraries were sequenced on the Illumina high-throughput platform. Regarding the original processing steps: Clustering and dimensionality reduction were performed using pairwise TCRdist distances among GMM-specific receptors from ex vivo sorted or in vitro expanded T cells. Each clinical repertoire was assigned a mean NN-distance score, defined as the average TCRdist to the nearest 10% of tetramer-positive reference sequences. GEM TCR motif frequency was calculated as the fraction of unique TCRs that matched known GEM sequences by V/J usage and CDR3 length. Linear discriminant analysis with leave-one-out cross-validation, implemented in scikit-learn, was used to classify active tuberculosis. Held by TCRdb, this immuneACCESS table contains in-frame sequences only and omits some clones. Under half of the omission traces to an unresolved V gene where checked; the cause of the rest is unknown. The V and J calls and clone size are taken from that table; D and trimming were inferred from the DNA. This sample lists some 31,000 clones; 90% to 95% were detected once. The ten largest account for over 4.5% of the sample.

Study-level results and caveats: The smaller NN-distances in active tuberculosis patients were driven in part by shorter CDR3-alpha lengths, while the difference seen for TCR-beta was not statistically significant. Compared with IGRA-negative controls, TCR-alpha repertoires from active tuberculosis had smaller mean NN-distances to GMM-specific TCRs, which suggests that these TCRs underwent clonal expansion. A classifier using the diverse GMM-specific repertoire reached about 90% accuracy (AUROC approximately 0.91), compared with more than 65% accuracy using GEM motif frequencies. Clinical samples were chosen by availability of cryopreserved specimens, and active tuberculosis cases were adults while controls were adolescents.

The germline ends are 7 bases apart after V is trimmed by 2 bases and J by 2 bases. From the cysteine up to the phenylalanine, the CDR3 has a length of 14 residues. Only the CDR3 part of the read is kept: 42 bases, read in frame from the first base. Based on the germline V gene, the CDR1 and CDR2 sequences are MNHEY and SVGAGI. Remarks on this clone: Its antigen specificity is not known. No clone much larger than this one lies a single base away; base qualities are absent.

At study entry, a tuberculin skin test and the QuantiFERON-TB GOLD In-Tube IGRA were used to screen adolescents for latent tuberculosis infection. Immunosequencing was performed on unsorted cryopreserved PBMC and covered about 110,000 T cells per clinical donor on average. Eleven high schools in the Worcester region of the Western Cape, South Africa, served as enrollment sites for adolescents aged 12 to 18 years. Around 10 adolescents infected with M. tuberculosis and roughly 10 uninfected adolescents were chosen and matched for age and sex. PBMC from adolescents were isolated by density centrifugation from freshly drawn heparinized blood and then cryopreserved.

The chain was built from TRBV6-5 and TRBJ1-5; no confident D gene assignment can be made. The clonotype was recovered from a donor aged 10 to 29 with latent tuberculosis or without tuberculosis infection. The sequenced sample was PBMCs. This receptor carries the CDR3 CASSYREGNQPQHF. The sequenced DNA: TGTGCCAGCAGTTACAGGGAGGGCAATCAGCCCCAGCATTTT.